The present T cell receptor (beta chain) was sequenced within a study of shared clonotypes between healthy human individuals. The study, taken as a whole, reports: Sharing across a few donors was seen in around 5% of naive CD4 clonotypes.

In regard to this clone: Its cognate antigen is unknown.

Clones were read by immunoSEQ multiplex PCR, and TCRdb kept only the in-frame ones, dropping some. The sample records roughly 1.5 million clones, 95% to 99% being singletons. The sequencing input was naive CD4+ T cells sorted from blood. Subset in this sample: CD45RA+ positively selected. The clonotype was recovered from a man aged 25-45 years in good health.

CDR3 coding DNA: TGCGCCAGCAGCTTGGCTAGCGGGAGTTTTGAGCAGTTCTTC. Amino acid sequence: CASSLASGSFEQFF. The V and J genes are TRBV5-1 and TRBJ2-1; 10 nucleotides line up with TRBD2. The J segment lost 9 bases and the V segment lost 0 bases, leaving 3 bases of the junction unmatched. Per the germline V gene, CDR1 is SGHRS and CDR2 is YFSETQ. The CDR3 extends over 14 amino acids.